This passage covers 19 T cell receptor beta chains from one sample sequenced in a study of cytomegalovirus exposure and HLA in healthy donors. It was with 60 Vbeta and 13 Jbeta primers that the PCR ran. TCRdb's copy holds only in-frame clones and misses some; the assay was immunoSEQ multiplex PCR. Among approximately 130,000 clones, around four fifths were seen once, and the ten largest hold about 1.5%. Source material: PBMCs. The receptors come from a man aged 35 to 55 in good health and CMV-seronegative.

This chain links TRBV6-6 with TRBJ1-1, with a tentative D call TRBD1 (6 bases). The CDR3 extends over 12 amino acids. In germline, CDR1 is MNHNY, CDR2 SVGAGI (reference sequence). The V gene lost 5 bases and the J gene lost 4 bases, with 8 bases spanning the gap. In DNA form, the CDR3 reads TGTGCCAGCAGTGACAGGACCACTGAAGCTTTCTTT. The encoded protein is CASSDRTTEAFF.

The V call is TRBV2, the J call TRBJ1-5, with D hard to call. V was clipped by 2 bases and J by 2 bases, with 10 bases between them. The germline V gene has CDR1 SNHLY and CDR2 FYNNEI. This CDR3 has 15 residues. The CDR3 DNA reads TGTGCCAGCAGTGAAAGGGAGTTGGGCAATCAGCCCCAGCATTTT. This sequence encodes CASSERELGNQPQHF.

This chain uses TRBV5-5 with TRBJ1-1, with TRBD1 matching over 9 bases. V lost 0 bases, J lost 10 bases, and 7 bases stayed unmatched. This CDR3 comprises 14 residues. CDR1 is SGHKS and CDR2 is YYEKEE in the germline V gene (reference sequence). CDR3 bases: TGTGCCAGCAGCTTGGGGGACAGGGATAGGAGAGCTTTCTTT. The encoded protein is CASSLGDRDRRAFF.

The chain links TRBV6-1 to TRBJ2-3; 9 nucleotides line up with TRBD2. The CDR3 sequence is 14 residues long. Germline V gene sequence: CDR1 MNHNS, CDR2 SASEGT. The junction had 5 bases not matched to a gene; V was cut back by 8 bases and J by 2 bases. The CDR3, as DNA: TGTGCCAGCGCCCTAGCGGGGTACACAGATACGCAGTATTTT. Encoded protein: CASALAGYTDTQYF.

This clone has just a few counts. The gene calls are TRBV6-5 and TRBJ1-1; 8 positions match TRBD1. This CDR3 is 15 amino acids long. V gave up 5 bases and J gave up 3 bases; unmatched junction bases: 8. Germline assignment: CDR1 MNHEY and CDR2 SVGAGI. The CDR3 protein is CASSPRQGWDTEAFF. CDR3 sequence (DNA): TGTGCCAGCAGTCCAAGACAGGGGTGGGACACTGAAGCTTTCTTT.

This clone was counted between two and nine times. For the CDR3, the DNA is TGTGCCAGTAGTTCCTCCGGGACACTCCGAGAGCAGTACTTC. It encodes CASSSSGTLREQYF. The chain couples TRBV19 to TRBJ2-7, with D perhaps matching TRBD1 (6 bases). V lost 5 bases to trimming and J lost 7 bases, with 18 bases between them. The CDR3 consists of 14 residues. Germline V gives CDR1 LNHDA, CDR2 SQIVND (reference sequence).

The CDR3 region is CASSIPSGSSYNEQFF. The CDR3 DNA reads as TGTGCCAGTAGTATCCCTAGCGGCAGCTCCTACAATGAGCAGTTCTTC. The rearrangement links TRBV19 to TRBJ2-1; the match to TRBD2 covers 7 bases. The V segment lost 3 bases and the J segment 0 bases; nucleotides outside the gene matches: 5. The length of the CDR3 is 16 residues. Germline loops: CDR1 LNHDA, CDR2 SQIVND (reference sequence). Looking up the rest from reference TRBV19 and TRBJ2-1 gives the full variable domain: DGGITQSPKYLFRKEGQNVTLSCEQNLNHDAMYWYRQDPGQGLRLIYYSQIVNDFQKGDIAEGYSVSREKKESFPLTVTSAQKNPTAFYLCASSIPSGSSYNEQFFGPGTRLTVL.

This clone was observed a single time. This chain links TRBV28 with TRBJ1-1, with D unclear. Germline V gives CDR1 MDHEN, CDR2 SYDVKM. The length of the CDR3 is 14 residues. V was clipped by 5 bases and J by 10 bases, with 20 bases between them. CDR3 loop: CASSPATVPQGAFF. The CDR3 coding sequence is TGTGCCAGCAGTCCCGCCACAGTTCCCCAAGGAGCTTTCTTT.

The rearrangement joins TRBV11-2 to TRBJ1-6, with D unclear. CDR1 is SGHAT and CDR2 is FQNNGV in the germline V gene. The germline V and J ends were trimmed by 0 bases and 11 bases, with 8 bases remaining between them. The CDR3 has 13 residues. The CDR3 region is CASSLDLAAPLHF. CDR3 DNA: TGTGCCAGCAGCTTAGATTTGGCAGCACCCCTCCACTTT. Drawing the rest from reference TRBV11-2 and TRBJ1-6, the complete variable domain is EAGVAQSPRYKIIEKRQSVAFWCNPISGHATLYWYQQILGQGPKLLIQFQNNGVVDDSQLPKDRFSAERLKGVDSTLKIQPAKLEDSAVYLCASSLDLAAPLHFGNGTRLTVT.

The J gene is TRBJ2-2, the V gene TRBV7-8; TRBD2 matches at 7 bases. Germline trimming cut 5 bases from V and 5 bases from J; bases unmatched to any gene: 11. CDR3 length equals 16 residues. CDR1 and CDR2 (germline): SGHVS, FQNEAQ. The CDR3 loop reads CASSPAVGRGTGELFF. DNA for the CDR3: TGTGCCAGCAGCCCAGCGGTAGGGAGGGGTACCGGGGAGCTGTTTTTT.

CDR3 sequence reads: CASSDPSGGPSYNEQFF. DNA for the CDR3: TGTGCCAGCAGCGACCCTAGCGGGGGGCCATCCTACAATGAGCAGTTCTTC. V and J are TRBV2 and TRBJ2-1, with 11 nucleotides matching TRBD2. This CDR3 has 17 residues. Germline V lookup: CDR1 SNHLY, CDR2 FYNNEI. V was clipped by 6 bases and J by 1 base; unmatched bases: 8. Together with reference TRBV2 and TRBJ2-1, the CDR3 gives the full variable domain: EPEVTQTPSHQVTQMGQEVILRCVPISNHLYFYWYRQILGQKVEFLVSFYNNEISEKSEIFDDQFSVERPDGSNFTLKIRSTKLEDSAMYFCASSDPSGGPSYNEQFFGPGTRLTVL.

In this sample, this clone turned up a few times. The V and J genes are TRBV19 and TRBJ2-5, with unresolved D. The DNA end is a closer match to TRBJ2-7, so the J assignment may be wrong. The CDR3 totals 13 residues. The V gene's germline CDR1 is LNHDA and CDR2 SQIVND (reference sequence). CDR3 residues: CASSIGHRYEQYF. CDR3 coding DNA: TGTGCCAGTAGTATAGGACATCGATACGAGCAGTACTTC.

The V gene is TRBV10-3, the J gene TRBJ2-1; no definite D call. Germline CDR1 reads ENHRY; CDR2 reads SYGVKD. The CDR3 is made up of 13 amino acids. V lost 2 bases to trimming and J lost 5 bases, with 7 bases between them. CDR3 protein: CAISEQANNEQFF. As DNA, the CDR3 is TGTGCCATCAGTGAGCAGGCAAACAATGAGCAGTTCTTC.

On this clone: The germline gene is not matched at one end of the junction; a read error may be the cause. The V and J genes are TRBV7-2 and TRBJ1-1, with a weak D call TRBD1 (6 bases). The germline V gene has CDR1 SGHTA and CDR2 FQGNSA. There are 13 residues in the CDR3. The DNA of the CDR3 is TGTGCCAGCAGTCGACAGGAGAACACTGAAGCTTCCTTT. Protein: CASSRQENTEASF.

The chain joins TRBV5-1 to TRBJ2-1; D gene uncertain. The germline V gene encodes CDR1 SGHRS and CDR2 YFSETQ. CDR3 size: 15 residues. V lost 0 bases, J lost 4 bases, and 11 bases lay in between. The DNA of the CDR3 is TGCGCCAGCAGCTTGGACAGTACTGAATACAATGAGCAGTTCTTC. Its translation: CASSLDSTEYNEQFF.

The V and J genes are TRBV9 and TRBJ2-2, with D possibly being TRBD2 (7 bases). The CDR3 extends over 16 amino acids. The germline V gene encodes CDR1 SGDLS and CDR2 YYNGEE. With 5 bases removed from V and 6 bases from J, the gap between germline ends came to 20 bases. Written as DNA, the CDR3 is TGTGCCAGCAGTGCTATCGGGGGGCGGAGTCCCGGGGAGCTGTTTTTT. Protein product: CASSAIGGRSPGELFF.

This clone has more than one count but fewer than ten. CDR3 in amino acids: CASSQDGTNSGANVLTF. The CDR3 region has the DNA TGCGCCAGCAGCCAAGATGGGACAAACTCTGGGGCCAACGTCCTGACTTTC. This chain uses TRBV4-3 with TRBJ2-6; D may be TRBD1 (6 bases). Germline CDR1 is LGHNA and CDR2 is YSLEER. The CDR3 extends over 17 amino acids. Between the trimmed V and J ends, which lost 0 bases and 0 bases, there was a span of 9 bases.

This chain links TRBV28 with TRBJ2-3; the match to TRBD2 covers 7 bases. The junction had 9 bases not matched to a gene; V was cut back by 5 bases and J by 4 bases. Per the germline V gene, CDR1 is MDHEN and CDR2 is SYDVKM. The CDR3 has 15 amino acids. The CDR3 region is CASSPLAVDPDTQYF. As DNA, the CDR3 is TGTGCCAGCAGTCCCCTAGCGGTAGATCCAGATACGCAGTATTTT.

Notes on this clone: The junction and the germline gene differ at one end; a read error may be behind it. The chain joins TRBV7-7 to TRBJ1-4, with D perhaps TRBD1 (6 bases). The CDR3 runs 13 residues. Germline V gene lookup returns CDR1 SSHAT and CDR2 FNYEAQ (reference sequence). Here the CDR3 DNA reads TGTGCTAGCAGCTTTGGACAGAATGAAAAACTGTTTTTT. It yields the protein CASSFGQNEKLFF.